Sequencing of this TCR beta chain was carried out in a study of blood T cell repertoires in COVID-19. Germline assignment: CDR1 LGHNA and CDR2 YNFKEQ. J was trimmed by 3 bases and V by 3 bases; bases with no gene match: 17. The CDR3 has 20 amino acids. Produced via immunoSEQ multiplex PCR; TCRdb's table is partial and in-frame only. The top ten hold 1.5% to 2% of the sample, which has around 140,000 clones, roughly 90% seen once. The source of this sequence is a human donor in a cohort sampled during active COVID-19. Sequenced: peripheral blood. The rearrangement links TRBV4-2 to TRBJ1-1; 12 bases align to TRBD1. The chain's CDR3 is CASSQGFMAGQGARDTEAFF. The CDR3 DNA reads as TGTGCCAGCAGCCAGGGTTTCATGGCGGGACAGGGGGCGCGGGACACTGAAGCTTTCTTT.